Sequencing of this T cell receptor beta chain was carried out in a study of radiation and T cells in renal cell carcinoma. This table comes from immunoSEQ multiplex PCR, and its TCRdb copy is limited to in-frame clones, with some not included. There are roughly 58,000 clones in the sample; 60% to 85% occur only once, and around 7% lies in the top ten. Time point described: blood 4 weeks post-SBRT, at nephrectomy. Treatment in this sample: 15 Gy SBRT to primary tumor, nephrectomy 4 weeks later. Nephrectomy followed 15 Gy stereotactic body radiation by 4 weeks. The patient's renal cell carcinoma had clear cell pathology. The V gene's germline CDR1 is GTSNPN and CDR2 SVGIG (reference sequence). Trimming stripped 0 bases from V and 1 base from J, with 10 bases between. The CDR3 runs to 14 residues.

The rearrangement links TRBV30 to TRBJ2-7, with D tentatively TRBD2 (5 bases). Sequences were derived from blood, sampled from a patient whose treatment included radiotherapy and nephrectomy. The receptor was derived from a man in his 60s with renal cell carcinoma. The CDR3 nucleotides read TGTGCCTGGAGTGTACCACTAGAGTCCTACGAGCAGTACTTC. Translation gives CAWSVPLESYEQYF.